One TCR beta chain is described in this entry. Clones were read by immunoSEQ multiplex PCR, and TCRdb kept only the in-frame ones, dropping some. The data contain roughly 84,000 clones, over 85% of them singletons. The sample originates from a study of T cell changes during pregnancy in multiple sclerosis. This receptor was obtained from a female donor in good health, enrolled as a control in a pregnancy study. The sample was peripheral blood, taken in the third trimester of pregnancy.

The CDR3 DNA follows: TGTGCCAGCAGCCTCGCAGTGTCCTACAATGAGCAGTTCTTC. Its translation is CASSLAVSYNEQFF. The J gene is TRBJ2-1, the V gene TRBV28; D remains unclear. Trimming pared 6 bases from V and 1 base from J, leaving 10 bases between. CDR1 MDHEN and CDR2 SYDVKM come from the germline V gene. The CDR3 is 14 amino acids.